Listed below are T cell receptor beta chains from one sample, sequenced in a study of blood T cells in healthy people across ages. In TCRdb, the 5' RACE reads were re-called with MiXCR into one record per CDR3 protein. The profile shows over a million distinct CDR3 sequences, about 45% of them singletons. The sequencing sample was made of blood. These receptors were taken from a woman between 18 and 29 years old in good health. CDR3s include the opening cysteine and the closing phenylalanine or tryptophan. Each record gives: clone size, CDR3 length, D gene, J gene, V gene, CDR3 protein, CDR3 DNA. The D gene is left open where the match is weak. Clone size is stated in some rows and not others, as once, few, many or a class when expanded.

- | 14 | - | TRBJ2-3 | TRBV9 | CASKRAGDTDTQYF | TGTGCCAGCAAGAGGGCAGGGGACACAGATACGCAGTATTTT
many | 16 | TRBD2 | TRBJ2-5 | TRBV6-5 | CASSLGASGGTETQYF | TGTGCCAGCAGTCTCGGGGCTAGCGGAGGCACGGAGACCCAGTACTTC
- | 13 | - | TRBJ2-7 | TRBV7-3 | CASSSPGHNEQYF | TGTGCCAGCAGCTCCCCCGGCCACAATGAGCAGTACTTC
- | 14 | - | TRBJ2-4 | TRBV7-9 | CASSLAGGKNIQYF | TGTGCCAGCAGCTTAGCGGGGGGCAAAAACATTCAGTACTTC
- | 16 | - | TRBJ1-1 | TRBV9 | CASSPRAVGSRTEAFF | TGTGCCAGCAGCCCCCGGGCTGTGGGAAGTCGGACTGAAGCTTTCTTT
- | 13 | - | TRBJ2-1 | TRBV6-6 | CASSSSRDGGQFF | TGTGCCAGCAGTTCGTCCAGGGACGGTGGGCAGTTCTTC
- | 17 | TRBD1 | TRBJ1-1 | TRBV6-1 | CASSLRQGWGSDPEAFF | TGTGCCAGCAGTCTTCGACAGGGATGGGGATCGGACCCTGAAGCTTTCTTT
- | 12 | - | TRBJ2-5 | TRBV25-1 | CASSVRAETQYF | TGTGCCAGCAGTGTCCGGGCGGAGACCCAGTACTTC
few | 17 | - | TRBJ2-1 | TRBV7-9 | CASSTTIRQAYYNEQFF | TGTGCCAGCAGCACTACTATTCGGCAGGCCTACTACAATGAGCAGTTCTTC
few | 14 | TRBD1 | TRBJ2-7 | TRBV6-1 | CASSEQGAVYEQYF | TGTGCCAGCAGTGAACAGGGGGCGGTCTACGAGCAGTACTTC
- | 15 | TRBD1 | TRBJ1-6 | TRBV20-1 | CSARGTGTGSSPLHF | TGCAGTGCTCGAGGGACCGGGACAGGGTCCTCACCCCTCCACTTT
few | 14 | TRBD1 | TRBJ1-4 | TRBV6-5 | CASSSGQKNEKLFF | TGTGCCAGCAGTTCGGGACAGAAGAATGAAAAACTGTTTTTT
few | 13 | - | TRBJ2-3 | TRBV11-2 | CASSLDGGNTQYF | TGTGCCAGCAGCTTAGACGGGGGAAATACGCAGTATTTT
few | 15 | - | TRBJ2-1 | TRBV7-2 | CASSFRISGNREQFF | TGTGCCAGCAGTTTCCGAATCTCCGGCAATCGGGAGCAGTTCTTC
- | 18 | TRBD2 | TRBJ2-2 | TRBV20-1 | CSARDFPGLAGSTGELFF | TGCAGTGCTAGAGATTTCCCGGGATTAGCGGGGTCCACCGGGGAGCTGTTTTTT
- | 14 | - | TRBJ1-2 | TRBV20-1 | CSATPGSANYGYTF | TGCAGTGCTACGCCGGGGAGTGCTAACTATGGCTACACCTTC
few | 15 | - | TRBJ1-2 | TRBV7-2 | CASSLMTVANYGYTF | TGTGCCAGCAGCTTAATGACAGTAGCTAACTATGGCTACACCTTC
few | 13 | - | TRBJ2-7 | TRBV29-1 | CSVVPWSSYEQYF | TGCAGCGTTGTCCCATGGAGCTCCTACGAGCAGTACTTC
few | 16 | - | TRBJ2-1 | TRBV29-1 | CSVGGTEGAPYNEQFF | TGCAGCGTTGGGGGGACTGAGGGGGCTCCCTACAATGAGCAGTTCTTC
- | 17 | - | TRBJ2-3 | TRBV12-3/TRBV12-4 | CASSLSQARFSTDTQYF | TGTGCCAGCAGTTTATCACAGGCTCGATTTAGCACAGATACGCAGTATTTT